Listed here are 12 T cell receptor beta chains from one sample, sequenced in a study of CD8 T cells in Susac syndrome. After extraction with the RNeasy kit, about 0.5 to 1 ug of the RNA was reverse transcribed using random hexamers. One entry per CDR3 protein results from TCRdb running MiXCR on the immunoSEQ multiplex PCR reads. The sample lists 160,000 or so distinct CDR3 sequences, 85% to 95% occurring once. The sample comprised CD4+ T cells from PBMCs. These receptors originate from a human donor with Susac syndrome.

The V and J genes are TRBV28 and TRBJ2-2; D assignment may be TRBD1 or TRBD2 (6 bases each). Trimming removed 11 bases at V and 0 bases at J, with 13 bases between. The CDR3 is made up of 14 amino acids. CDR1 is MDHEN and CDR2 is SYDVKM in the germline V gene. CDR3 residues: CAYSGAPNTGELFF. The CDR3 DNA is TGTGCCTACTCGGGGGCGCCGAACACCGGGGAGCTGTTTTTT.

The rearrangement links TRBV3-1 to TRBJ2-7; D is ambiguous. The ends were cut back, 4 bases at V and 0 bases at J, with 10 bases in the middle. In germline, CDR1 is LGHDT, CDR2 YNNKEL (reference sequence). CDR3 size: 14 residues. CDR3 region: CASSLEMGSYEQYF. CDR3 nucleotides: TGTGCCAGCAGCCTCGAGATGGGCTCCTACGAGCAGTACTTC.

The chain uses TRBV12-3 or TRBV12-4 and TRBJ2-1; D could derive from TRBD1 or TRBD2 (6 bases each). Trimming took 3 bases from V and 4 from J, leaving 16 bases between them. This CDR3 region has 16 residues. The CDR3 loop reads CASSFGGGFLYNEQFF. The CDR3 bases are TGTGCCAGCAGTTTCGGGGGCGGATTCTTGTACAATGAGCAGTTCTTC.

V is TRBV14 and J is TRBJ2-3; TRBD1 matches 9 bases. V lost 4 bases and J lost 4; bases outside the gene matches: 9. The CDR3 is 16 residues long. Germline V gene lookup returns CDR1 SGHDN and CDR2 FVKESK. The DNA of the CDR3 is TGTGCCAGCAGCCGGGACAGGGCTTTGGGGGCAGATACGCAGTATTTT. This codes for CASSRDRALGADTQYF.

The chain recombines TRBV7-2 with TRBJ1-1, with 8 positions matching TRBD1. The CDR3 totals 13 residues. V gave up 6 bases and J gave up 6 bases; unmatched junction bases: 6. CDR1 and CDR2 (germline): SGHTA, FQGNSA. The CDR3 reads CASRSPGQAEAFF. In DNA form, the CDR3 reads TGTGCCAGCAGGTCACCGGGACAGGCTGAAGCTTTCTTT.

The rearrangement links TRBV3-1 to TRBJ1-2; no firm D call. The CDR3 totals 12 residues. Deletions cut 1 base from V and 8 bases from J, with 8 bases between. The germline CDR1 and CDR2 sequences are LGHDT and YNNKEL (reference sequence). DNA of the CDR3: TGTGCCAGCAGCCAAGGGGAGCGCGGCTACACCTTC. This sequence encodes CASSQGERGYTF.

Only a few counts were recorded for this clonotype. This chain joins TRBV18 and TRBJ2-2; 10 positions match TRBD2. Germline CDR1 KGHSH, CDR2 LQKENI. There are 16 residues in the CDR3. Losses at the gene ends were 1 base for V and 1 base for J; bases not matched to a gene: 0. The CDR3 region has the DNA TGTGCCAGCTCACCACGGACTAGCGGGAACACCGGGGAGCTGTTTTTT. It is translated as CASSPRTSGNTGELFF. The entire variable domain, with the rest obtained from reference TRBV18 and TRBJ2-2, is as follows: NAGVMQNPRHLVRRRGQEARLRCSPMKGHSHVYWYRQLPEEGLKFMVYLQKENIIDESGMPKERFSAEFPKEGPSILRIQQVVRGDSAAYFCASSPRTSGNTGELFFGEGSRLTVL.

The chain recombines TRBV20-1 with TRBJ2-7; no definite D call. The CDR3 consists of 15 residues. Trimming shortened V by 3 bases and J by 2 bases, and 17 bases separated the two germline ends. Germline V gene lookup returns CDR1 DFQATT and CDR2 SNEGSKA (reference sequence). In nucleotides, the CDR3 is TGCAGTGCTAGGGACCGGGCCAAAGGCACCTACGAGCAGTACTTC. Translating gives CSARDRAKGTYEQYF.

This chain's CDR3 is CSVAGGGTEAFF. DNA for the CDR3: TGCAGCGTTGCTGGTGGGGGCACTGAAGCTTTCTTT. The rearrangement uses TRBV29-1 and TRBJ1-1; D might be TRBD1 (5 bases). There are 12 residues in the CDR3. From germline, CDR1 is SQVTM and CDR2 ANQGSEA. V dropped 4 bases and J dropped 4 bases, with 10 bases sitting between them.

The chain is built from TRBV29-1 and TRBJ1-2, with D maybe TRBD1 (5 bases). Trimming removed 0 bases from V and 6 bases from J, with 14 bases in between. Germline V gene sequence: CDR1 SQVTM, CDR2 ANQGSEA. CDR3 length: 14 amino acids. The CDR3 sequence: CSVEEAQGVHGYTF. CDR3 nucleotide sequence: TGCAGCGTTGAAGAGGCTCAAGGGGTCCATGGCTACACCTTC. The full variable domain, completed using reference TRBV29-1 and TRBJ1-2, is SAVISQKPSRDICQRGTSLTIQCQVDSQVTMMFWYRQQPGQSLTLIATANQGSEATYESGFVIDKFPISRPNLTFSTLTVSNMSPEDSSIYLCSVEEAQGVHGYTFGSGTRLTVV.

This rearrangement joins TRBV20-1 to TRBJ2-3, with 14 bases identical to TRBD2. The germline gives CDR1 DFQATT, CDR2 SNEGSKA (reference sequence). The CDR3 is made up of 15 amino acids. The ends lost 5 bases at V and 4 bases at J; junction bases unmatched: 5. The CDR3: CSASQTSGGADTQYF. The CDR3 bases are TGCAGTGCTTCCCAGACTAGCGGGGGGGCAGATACGCAGTATTTT.

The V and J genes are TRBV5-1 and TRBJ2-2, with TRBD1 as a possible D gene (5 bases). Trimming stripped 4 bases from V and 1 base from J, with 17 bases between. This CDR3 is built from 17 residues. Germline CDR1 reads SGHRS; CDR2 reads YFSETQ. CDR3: CASSLPFKGKNTGELFF. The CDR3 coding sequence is TGCGCCAGCAGCCTTCCCTTTAAGGGGAAGAACACCGGGGAGCTGTTTTTT.